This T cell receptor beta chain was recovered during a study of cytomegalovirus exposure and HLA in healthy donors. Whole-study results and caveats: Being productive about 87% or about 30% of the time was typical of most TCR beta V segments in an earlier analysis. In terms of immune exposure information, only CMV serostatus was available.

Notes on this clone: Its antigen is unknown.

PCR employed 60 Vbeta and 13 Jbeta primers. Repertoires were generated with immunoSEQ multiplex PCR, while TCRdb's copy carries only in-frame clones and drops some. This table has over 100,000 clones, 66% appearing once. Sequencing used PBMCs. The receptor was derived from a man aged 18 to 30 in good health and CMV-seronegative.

The CDR3 coding sequence is TGTGCCACCACATCCCAGGACAGGCGGGTAGGAAAACTGTTTTTT. Encoded protein: CATTSQDRRVGKLFF. This rearrangement joins TRBV19 to TRBJ1-4, with 7 positions matching TRBD1. The germline V gene has CDR1 LNHDA and CDR2 SQIVND (reference sequence). This CDR3 has 15 amino acids. V shed 10 bases, J shed 10 bases, and the junction held 18 bases outside the gene matches. Based on the CDR3 plus reference TRBV19 and TRBJ1-4, the full variable domain is DGGITQSPKYLFRKEGQNVTLSCEQNLNHDAMYWYRQDPGQGLRLIYYSQIVNDFQKGDIAEGYSVSREKKESFPLTVTSAQKNPTAFYLCATTSQDRRVGKLFFGSGTQLSVL.